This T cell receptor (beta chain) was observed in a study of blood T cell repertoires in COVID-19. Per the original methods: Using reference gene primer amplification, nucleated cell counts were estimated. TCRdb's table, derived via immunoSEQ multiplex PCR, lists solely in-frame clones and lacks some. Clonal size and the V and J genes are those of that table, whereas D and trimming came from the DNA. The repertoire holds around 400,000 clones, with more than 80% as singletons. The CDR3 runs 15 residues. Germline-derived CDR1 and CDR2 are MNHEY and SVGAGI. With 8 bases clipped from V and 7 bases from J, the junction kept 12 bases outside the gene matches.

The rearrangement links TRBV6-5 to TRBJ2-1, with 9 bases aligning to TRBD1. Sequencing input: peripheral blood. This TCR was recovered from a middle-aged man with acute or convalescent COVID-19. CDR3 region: CASWNPGQGGNEQFF. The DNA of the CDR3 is TGTGCCAGCTGGAACCCGGGACAGGGTGGGAATGAGCAGTTCTTC.